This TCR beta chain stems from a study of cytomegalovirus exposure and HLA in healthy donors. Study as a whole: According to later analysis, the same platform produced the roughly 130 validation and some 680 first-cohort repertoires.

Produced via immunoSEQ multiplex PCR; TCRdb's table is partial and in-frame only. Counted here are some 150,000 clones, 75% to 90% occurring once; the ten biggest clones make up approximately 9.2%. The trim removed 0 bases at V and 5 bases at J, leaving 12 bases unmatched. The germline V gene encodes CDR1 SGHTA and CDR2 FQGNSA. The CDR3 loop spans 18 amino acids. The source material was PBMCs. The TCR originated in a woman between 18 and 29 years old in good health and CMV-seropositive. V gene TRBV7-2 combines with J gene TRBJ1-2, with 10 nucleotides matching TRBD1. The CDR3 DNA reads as TGTGCCAGCAGCTTAGCGATCCTCGTTAGGGACAGGGGTTATGGCTACACCTTC. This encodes CASSLAILVRDRGYGYTF.